This TCR beta chain was found in a study of T cell responses to AZD1222 COVID-19 vaccine. Overall study findings and caveats: Reports indicate that nearly half of spike-specific TCRs are directed at unmutated variant regions. Along spike, vaccine-associated CD4 TCRs were found throughout, with dominance at 160-218 and 743-854. Samples come after the peak T cell response, not at day 14. Elevations in Spike-specific TCR breadth and depth followed administration of two AZD1222 doses.

This clone was picked up one time. As yet, its antigen is unknown. Sequencing was performed with immunoSEQ multiplex PCR; in TCRdb, only in-frame clones are kept and a portion is missing. The repertoire holds tens of thousands of clones, with more than 85% as singletons. The TCR sequence derives from an adult in good health. Sequencing was performed on peripheral blood, taken on day 0 of AZD1222 vaccination.

The CDR3 protein is CASSLTPIQGANTGELFF. CDR3 sequence (DNA): TGCGCCAGCAGCTTAACCCCCATACAGGGCGCGAACACCGGGGAGCTGTTTTTT. V is TRBV5-1 and J is TRBJ2-2, with a tentative D call TRBD1 (6 bases). The V end was cut by 2 bases, the J end by 0 bases, with 17 bases between. The CDR3 consists of 18 residues. The V gene's germline CDR1 is SGHRS and CDR2 YFSETQ.